Listed below are T cell receptor beta chains from one sample, sequenced in a study of cytomegalovirus exposure and HLA in healthy donors. Using immunoSEQ multiplex PCR, the repertoire was profiled, and TCRdb retains in-frame clones only, with some absent. The sample has 55,000 to 75,000 clones; roughly 80% are singletons. Material for sequencing was PBMCs. Receptors were obtained from a girl aged 5 to 17 in good health and CMV-seropositive. The CDR3 runs from the conserved cysteine through the conserved F or W. A D gene is named only where the DNA matches it firmly. A row's size may be missing; if present it is once, few, many or a size class.

clone_size,v_call,d_call,j_call,cdr3_nt,cdr3_aa
-,TRBV14,-,TRBJ2-2,TGTGCCAGCAGCCTGGGGACATACGGCACCGGGGAGCTGTTTTTT,CASSLGTYGTGELFF
-,TRBV6-6,-,TRBJ2-7,TGTGCCAGCCGTCACGGGGAGTACGAGCAGTACTTC,CASRHGEYEQYF
once,TRBV29-1,-,TRBJ1-1,TGCAGCGTTGTACAGGCAGTAGCTTTCTTT,CSVVQAVAFF
-,TRBV6-4,TRBD1,TRBJ1-1,TGTGCCAGCAGTCGAGACAGGGAAGGAGCTGAAGCTTTCTTT,CASSRDREGAEAFF
-,TRBV28,TRBD1,TRBJ1-5,TGTGCCAGCATCCCCGGGACAGCCGGTCAGCCCCAGCATTTT,CASIPGTAGQPQHF
-,TRBV6-4,-,TRBJ2-1,TGTGCCAGCAGTGCCCCCCCTTTTCACAATGAGCAGTTCTTC,CASSAPPFHNEQFF
-,TRBV19,-,TRBJ1-2,TGTGCCAGTAGTATACCCGGGACAAAATCAGGCTACACCTTC,CASSIPGTKSGYTF
few,TRBV5-1,-,TRBJ2-7,TGCGCCAGCAGCGCGGACAACTCCTACGAGCAGTACTTC,CASSADNSYEQYF
-,TRBV5-1,TRBD2,TRBJ2-1,TGCGCCAGCAGCTCAAACTCCCCTAGCGGATTTTACAATGAGCAGTTCTTC,CASSSNSPSGFYNEQFF
-,TRBV5-1,-,TRBJ2-2,TGCGCCAGCAGCCCAGGGTTCACCGGGGAGCTGTTTTTT,CASSPGFTGELFF
-,TRBV28,TRBD1,TRBJ1-2,TGTGCCAGCAGTCCGCCGACAGGGAACTATGGCTACACCTTC,CASSPPTGNYGYTF
-,TRBV27,-,TRBJ2-5,TGTGCCAGCAGTCCCGGGAAGGACCAGTACTTC,CASSPGKDQYF
-,TRBV5-1,-,TRBJ2-1,TGCGCCAGCAGCTTGGCCGCACAGGCGCCCAATGAGCAGTTCTTC,CASSLAAQAPNEQFF
-,TRBV11-1,-,TRBJ1-2,TGTGCCAGCAGCTTAGTGGGAGGTAGGCGTCCACACCATGGCTACACCTTC,CASSLVGGRRPHHGYTF
-,TRBV4-1,-,TRBJ2-3,TGCGCCAGCAGCCCAAGGGGCAGGGCCCGCACAGATACGCAGTATTTT,CASSPRGRARTDTQYF
-,TRBV29-1,TRBD1,TRBJ2-1,TGCAGCGTTGCCCGACTTCTAGACAGGGGCCATGAGCAGTTCTTC,CSVARLLDRGHEQFF
-,TRBV2,TRBD2,TRBJ2-1,TGTGCCAGCGGTGAAGGACTAGCGGGAGGGTACAATGAGCAGTTCTTC,CASGEGLAGGYNEQFF
-,TRBV6-6,TRBD1,TRBJ1-5,TGTGCCACCAGGACAGGGGGCGTCAATCAGCCCCAGCATTTT,CATRTGGVNQPQHF
-,TRBV6-1,TRBD2,TRBJ2-4,TGTGCCAGCAGATTTGTGGCGGGAGATGTAAACATTCAGTACTTC,CASRFVAGDVNIQYF
once,TRBV6-1,-,TRBJ1-5,TGTGCCAGCAGTGAAGCTGCGGGCAATCAGCCCCAGCATTTT,CASSEAAGNQPQHF
-,TRBV5-8,-,TRBJ1-5,TGTGCCAGCAGCCGAGACGGGAAGCAGCCCCAGCATTTT,CASSRDGKQPQHF
-,TRBV2,-,TRBJ2-3,TGTGCCAGCAGAGAGAGCACAGATACGCAGTATTTT,CASRESTDTQYF
-,TRBV4-3,TRBD2,TRBJ2-3,TGCGCCAGCAGCCAAGAAGGGGCGCTAGCGGGATTGCCAGATACGCAGTATTTT,CASSQEGALAGLPDTQYF
few,TRBV11-2,-,TRBJ1-1,TGTGCCAGCAGCTCATTTCTGGGGGCGCTGAACACTGAAGCTTTCTTT,CASSSFLGALNTEAFF
-,TRBV12-5,-,TRBJ2-1,TGTGCTAGACCTCCGCGGGGCTCCTACAATGAGCAGTTCTTC,CARPPRGSYNEQFF
-,TRBV18,TRBD1,TRBJ1-2,TGTGCCAGCTCACCCCTCGGACAGGGAAGCTACACCTTC,CASSPLGQGSYTF
-,TRBV10-1,TRBD1,TRBJ1-2,TGCGCCAGCAGCCCGGGGACAGGGGGCTTCTATGGCTACACCTTC,CASSPGTGGFYGYTF
-,TRBV2,-,TRBJ2-7,TGTGCCAGCAGTGCGTTAGTTCGCGAGCAGTACTTC,CASSALVREQYF
few,TRBV27,TRBD2,TRBJ2-1,TGTGCCAGCAGTGCCTACGTGGGGGGGAATGAGCAGTTCTTC,CASSAYVGGNEQFF
-,TRBV30,TRBD1,TRBJ2-7,TGTGCCTGGAGTACAGGGGGCAGCTACGAGCAGTACTTC,CAWSTGGSYEQYF
-,TRBV29-1,-,TRBJ2-7,TGCAGCGTTGAATTCCCACAGGTTAACGAGCAGTACTTC,CSVEFPQVNEQYF
-,TRBV7-7,TRBD2,TRBJ2-5,TGTGCCAGCAGCTTAGGCGGGGGGCGGGAGACCCAGTACTTC,CASSLGGGRETQYF
-,TRBV30,TRBD1,TRBJ2-7,TGTGCCTGGAGTCCCCGGACAGGGTTTTCCTACGAGCAGTACTTC,CAWSPRTGFSYEQYF
few,TRBV28,-,TRBJ1-1,TGTGCCAGCAGTCCTAACACTGAAGCTTTCTTT,CASSPNTEAFF
-,TRBV19,-,TRBJ1-6,TGTGCCAGTAGTATTTCAACGGATAATTCACCCCTCCACTTT,CASSISTDNSPLHF
-,TRBV5-6,TRBD2,TRBJ2-1,TGTGCCAGCAGCTTGAGACTAGCGGGGACTCCACGTGAGCAGTTCTTC,CASSLRLAGTPREQFF
-,TRBV4-1,TRBD1,TRBJ1-1,TGCGCCAGCAGCCAAGGGCCCCTCGGGACAGCTATGAACACTGAAGCTTTCTTT,CASSQGPLGTAMNTEAFF
-,TRBV28,-,TRBJ1-2,TGTGCCAGCAGTTTGGAATCGGGAGGCTACACCTTC,CASSLESGGYTF
-,TRBV9,-,TRBJ2-5,TGTGCCAGCAGCGTAGAAGCCTTCCAAGAGACCCAGTACTTC,CASSVEAFQETQYF
-,TRBV11-2,TRBD2,TRBJ2-2,TGTGCCAGCAGCATAAGCGGGAGGGCCCGAACCGGGGAGCTGTTTTTT,CASSISGRARTGELFF
once,TRBV28,-,TRBJ1-2,TGTGCCAGCAGTTTCCCAGGCCTCTATGGCTACACCTTC,CASSFPGLYGYTF
-,TRBV14,-,TRBJ1-1,TGTGCCAGCAGCCGTGGGGCCTACACTGAAGCTTTCTTT,CASSRGAYTEAFF
-,TRBV4-2,TRBD2,TRBJ2-1,TGTGCCAGCAGCCCCGCTGGACTAGCGGGGGGGAATGAGCAGTTCTTC,CASSPAGLAGGNEQFF
-,TRBV12-5,-,TRBJ2-6,TGTGCTAGTGCCTCCTCTGGGGCCAACGTCCTGACTTTC,CASASSGANVLTF
few,TRBV19,-,TRBJ1-2,TGTGCCAGTGTTTTCAACCCGGGACAACGGCGGGGCTACACCTTC,CASVFNPGQRRGYTF
once,TRBV29-1,-,TRBJ1-6,TGCAGCGTTTCGCGGTCCTATAATTCACCCCTCCACTTT,CSVSRSYNSPLHF
few,TRBV6-6,TRBD1,TRBJ1-5,TGTGCCAGCAGCATGGACAGGGCCAAGAATCAGCCCCAGCATTTT,CASSMDRAKNQPQHF
-,TRBV7-9,TRBD1,TRBJ2-7,TGTGCCAGCAGCTCCACTACCGGGGGACAGGGCTACGAGCAGTACTTC,CASSSTTGGQGYEQYF
-,TRBV5-4,-,TRBJ2-7,TGTGCCAGCAGCTCAGCGAGCTCCTACGAGCAGTACTTC,CASSSASSYEQYF
-,TRBV4-3,TRBD1,TRBJ1-1,TGCGCCAGCAGCCAAGGGACAGGGGGTTGGAGCACTGAAGCTTTCTTT,CASSQGTGGWSTEAFF
-,TRBV5-1,-,TRBJ1-5,TGCGCCAGCAGCAGAACGGCCGGGACAAGACAGCCCCAGCATTTT,CASSRTAGTRQPQHF
-,TRBV4-1,TRBD2,TRBJ2-7,TGCGCCAGCAGCCAACTACTCGTCGGGGCCGGGAGGAGAGCCTACGAGCAGTACTTC,CASSQLLVGAGRRAYEQYF
-,TRBV7-8,-,TRBJ1-6,TGTGCCAGCAGCTTAGTTCGCGGGGAAAATTCACCCCTCCACTTT,CASSLVRGENSPLHF
-,TRBV11-3,-,TRBJ1-6,TGTGCCAGCAGCGACCGGGACAAGGGCGGTTCACCCCTCCACTTT,CASSDRDKGGSPLHF
few,TRBV28,TRBD1,TRBJ2-7,TGTGCCAGCAGTCGGACAGGGCGCTCCTACGAGCAGTACTTC,CASSRTGRSYEQYF
-,TRBV25-1,TRBD2,TRBJ2-3,TGTGCCAGCAGTTTGACTAGCGGCTACACAGATACGCAGTATTTT,CASSLTSGYTDTQYF
-,TRBV19,-,TRBJ2-5,TGTGCCAGTAGCCTTCAGGGGGGTGGGGAGACCCAGTACTTC,CASSLQGGGETQYF
-,TRBV2,-,TRBJ1-5,TGTGCCAGCACAAAAAATGTGGACAGATCTAATCAGCCCCAGCATTTT,CASTKNVDRSNQPQHF
-,TRBV7-9,TRBD1,TRBJ2-7,TGTGCCAGCAGCTTAGATCTAGGACAGGATGCCTACGAGCAGTACTTC,CASSLDLGQDAYEQYF